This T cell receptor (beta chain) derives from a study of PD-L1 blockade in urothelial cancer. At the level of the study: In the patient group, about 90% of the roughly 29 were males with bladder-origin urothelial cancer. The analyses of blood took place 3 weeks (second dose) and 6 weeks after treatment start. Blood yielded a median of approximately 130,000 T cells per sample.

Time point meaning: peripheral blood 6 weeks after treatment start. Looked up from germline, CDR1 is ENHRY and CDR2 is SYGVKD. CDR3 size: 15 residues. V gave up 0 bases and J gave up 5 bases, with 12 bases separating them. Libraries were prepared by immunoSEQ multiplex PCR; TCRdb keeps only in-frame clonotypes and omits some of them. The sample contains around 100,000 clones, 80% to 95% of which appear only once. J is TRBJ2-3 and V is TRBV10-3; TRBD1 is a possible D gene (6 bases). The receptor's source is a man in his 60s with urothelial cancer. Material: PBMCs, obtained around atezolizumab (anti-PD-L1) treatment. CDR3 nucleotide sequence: TGTGCCATCAGTGAGTCGACAGGAGTGCAAGATACGCAGTATTTT. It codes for CAISESTGVQDTQYF.